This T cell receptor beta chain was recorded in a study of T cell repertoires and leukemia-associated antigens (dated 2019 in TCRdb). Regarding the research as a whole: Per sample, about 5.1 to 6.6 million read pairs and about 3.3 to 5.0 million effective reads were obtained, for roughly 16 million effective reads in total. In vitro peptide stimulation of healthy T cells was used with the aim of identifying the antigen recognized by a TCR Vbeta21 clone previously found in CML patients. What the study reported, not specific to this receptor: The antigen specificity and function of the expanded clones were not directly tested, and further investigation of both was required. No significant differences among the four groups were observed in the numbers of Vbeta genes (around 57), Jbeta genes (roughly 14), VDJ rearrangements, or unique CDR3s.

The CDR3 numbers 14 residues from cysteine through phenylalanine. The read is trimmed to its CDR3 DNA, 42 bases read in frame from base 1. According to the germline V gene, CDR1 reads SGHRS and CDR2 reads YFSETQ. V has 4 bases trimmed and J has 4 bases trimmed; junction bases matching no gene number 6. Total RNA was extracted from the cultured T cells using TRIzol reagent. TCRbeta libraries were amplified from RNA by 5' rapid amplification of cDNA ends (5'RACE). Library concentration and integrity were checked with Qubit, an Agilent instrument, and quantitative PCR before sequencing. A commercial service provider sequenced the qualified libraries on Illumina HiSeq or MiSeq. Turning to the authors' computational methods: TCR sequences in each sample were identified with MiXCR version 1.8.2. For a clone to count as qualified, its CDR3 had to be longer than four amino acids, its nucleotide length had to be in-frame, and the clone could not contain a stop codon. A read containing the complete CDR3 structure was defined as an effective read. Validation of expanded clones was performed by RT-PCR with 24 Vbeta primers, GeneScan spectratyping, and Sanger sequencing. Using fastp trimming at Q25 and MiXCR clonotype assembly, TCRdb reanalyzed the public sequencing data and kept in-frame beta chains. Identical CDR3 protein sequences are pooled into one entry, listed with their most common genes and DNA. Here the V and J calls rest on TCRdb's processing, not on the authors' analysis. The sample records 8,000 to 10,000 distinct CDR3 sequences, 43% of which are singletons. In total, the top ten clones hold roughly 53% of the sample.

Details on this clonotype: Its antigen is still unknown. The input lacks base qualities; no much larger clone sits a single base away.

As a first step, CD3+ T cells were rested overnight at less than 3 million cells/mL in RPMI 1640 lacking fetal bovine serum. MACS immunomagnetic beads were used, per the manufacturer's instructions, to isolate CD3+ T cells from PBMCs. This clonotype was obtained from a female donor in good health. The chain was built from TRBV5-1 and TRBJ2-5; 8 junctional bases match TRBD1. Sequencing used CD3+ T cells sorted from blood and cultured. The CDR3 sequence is CASSPTGEPETQYF. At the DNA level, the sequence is TGCGCCAGCAGCCCGACAGGGGAGCCAGAGACCCAGTACTTC.